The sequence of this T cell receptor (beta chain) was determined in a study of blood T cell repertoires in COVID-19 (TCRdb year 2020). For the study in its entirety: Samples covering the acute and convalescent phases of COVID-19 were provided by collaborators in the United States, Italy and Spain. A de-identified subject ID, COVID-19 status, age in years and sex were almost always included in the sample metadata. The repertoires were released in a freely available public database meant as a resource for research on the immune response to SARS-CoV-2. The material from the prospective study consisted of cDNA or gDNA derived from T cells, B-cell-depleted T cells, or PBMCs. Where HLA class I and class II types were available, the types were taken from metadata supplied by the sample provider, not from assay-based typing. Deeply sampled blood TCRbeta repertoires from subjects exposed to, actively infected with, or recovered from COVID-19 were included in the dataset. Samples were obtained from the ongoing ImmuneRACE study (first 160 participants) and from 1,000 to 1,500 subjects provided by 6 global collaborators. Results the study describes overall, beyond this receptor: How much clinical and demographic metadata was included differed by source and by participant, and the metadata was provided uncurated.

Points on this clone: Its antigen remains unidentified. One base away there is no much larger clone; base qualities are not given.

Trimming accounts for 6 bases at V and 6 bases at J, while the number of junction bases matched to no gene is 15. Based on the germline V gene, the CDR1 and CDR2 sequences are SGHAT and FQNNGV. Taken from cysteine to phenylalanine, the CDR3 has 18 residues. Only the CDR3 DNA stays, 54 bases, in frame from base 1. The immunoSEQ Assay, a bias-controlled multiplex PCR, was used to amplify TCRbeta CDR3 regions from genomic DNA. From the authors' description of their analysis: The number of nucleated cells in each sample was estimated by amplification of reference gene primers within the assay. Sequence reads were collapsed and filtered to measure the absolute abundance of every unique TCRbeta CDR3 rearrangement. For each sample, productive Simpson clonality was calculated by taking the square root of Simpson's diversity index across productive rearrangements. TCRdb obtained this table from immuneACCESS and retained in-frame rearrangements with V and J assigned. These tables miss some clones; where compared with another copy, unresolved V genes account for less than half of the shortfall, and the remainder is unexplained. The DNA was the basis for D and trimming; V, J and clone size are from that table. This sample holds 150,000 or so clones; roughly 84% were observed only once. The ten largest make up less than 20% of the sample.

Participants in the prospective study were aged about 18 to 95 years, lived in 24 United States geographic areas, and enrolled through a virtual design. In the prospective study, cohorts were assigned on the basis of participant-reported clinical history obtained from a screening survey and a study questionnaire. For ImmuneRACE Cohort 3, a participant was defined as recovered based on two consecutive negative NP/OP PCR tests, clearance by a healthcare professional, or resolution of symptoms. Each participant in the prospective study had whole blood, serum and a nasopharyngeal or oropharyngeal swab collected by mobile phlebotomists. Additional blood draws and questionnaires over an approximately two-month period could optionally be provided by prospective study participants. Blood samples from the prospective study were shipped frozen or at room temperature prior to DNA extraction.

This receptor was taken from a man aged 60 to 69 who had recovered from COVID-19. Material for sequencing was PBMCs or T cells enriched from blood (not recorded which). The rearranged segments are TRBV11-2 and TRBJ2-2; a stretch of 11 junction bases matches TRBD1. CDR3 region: CASSSRDRGGRYSGELFF. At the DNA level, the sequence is TGTGCCAGCAGTAGCCGGGACAGGGGGGGCCGTTACTCCGGGGAGCTGTTTTTT.